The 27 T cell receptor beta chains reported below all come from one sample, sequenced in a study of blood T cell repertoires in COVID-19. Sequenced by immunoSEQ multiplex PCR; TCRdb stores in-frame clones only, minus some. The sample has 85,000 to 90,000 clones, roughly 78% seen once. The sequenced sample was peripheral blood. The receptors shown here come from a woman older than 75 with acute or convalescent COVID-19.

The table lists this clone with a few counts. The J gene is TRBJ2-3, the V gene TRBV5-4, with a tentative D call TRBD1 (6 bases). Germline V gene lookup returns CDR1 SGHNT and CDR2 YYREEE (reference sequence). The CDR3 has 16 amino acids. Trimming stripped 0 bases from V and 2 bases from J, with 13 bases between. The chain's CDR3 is CASSLGRRDTTDTQYF. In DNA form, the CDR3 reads TGTGCCAGCAGCTTGGGCCGAAGGGACACCACAGATACGCAGTATTTT.

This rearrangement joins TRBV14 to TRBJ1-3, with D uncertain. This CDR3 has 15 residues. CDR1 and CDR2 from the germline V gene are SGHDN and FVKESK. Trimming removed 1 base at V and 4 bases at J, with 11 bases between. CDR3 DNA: TGTGCCAGCAGCCAAGGGGCGGGCTTCGGAAACACCATATATTTT. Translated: CASSQGAGFGNTIYF.

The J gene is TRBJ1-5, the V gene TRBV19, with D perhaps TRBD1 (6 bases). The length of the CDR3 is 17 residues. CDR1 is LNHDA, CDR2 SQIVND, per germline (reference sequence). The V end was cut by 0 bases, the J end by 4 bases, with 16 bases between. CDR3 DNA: TGTGCCAGTAGTATAGAGTTAGCAGGGGCAGTAAATCAGCCCCAGCATTTT. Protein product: CASSIELAGAVNQPQHF.

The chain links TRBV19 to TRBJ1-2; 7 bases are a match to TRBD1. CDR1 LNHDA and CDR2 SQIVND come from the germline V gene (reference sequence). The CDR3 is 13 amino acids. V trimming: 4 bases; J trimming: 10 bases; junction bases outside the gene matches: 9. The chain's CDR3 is CASSSNRGDVYTF. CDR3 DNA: TGTGCCAGTAGTAGCAACAGGGGAGATGTCTACACCTTC.

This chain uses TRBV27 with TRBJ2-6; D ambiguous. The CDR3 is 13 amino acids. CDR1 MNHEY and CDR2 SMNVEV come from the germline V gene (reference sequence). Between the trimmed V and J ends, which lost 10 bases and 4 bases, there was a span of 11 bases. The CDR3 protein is CATAVAGANVLTF. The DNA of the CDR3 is TGTGCCACCGCCGTGGCCGGGGCCAACGTCCTGACTTTC. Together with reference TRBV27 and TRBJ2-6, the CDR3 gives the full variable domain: EAQVTQNPRYLITVTGKKLTVTCSQNMNHEYMSWYRQDPGLGLRQIYYSMNVEVTDKGDVPEGYKVSRKEKRNFPLILESPSPNQTSLYFCATAVAGANVLTFGAGSRLTVL.

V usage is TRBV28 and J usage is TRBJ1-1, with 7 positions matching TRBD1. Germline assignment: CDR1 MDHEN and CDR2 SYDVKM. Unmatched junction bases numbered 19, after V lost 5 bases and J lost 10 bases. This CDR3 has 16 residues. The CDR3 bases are TGTGCCAGCAGTGGACCAATAGGGGGCGGCGCGGGGGGAGCTTTCTTT. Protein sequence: CASSGPIGGGAGGAFF.

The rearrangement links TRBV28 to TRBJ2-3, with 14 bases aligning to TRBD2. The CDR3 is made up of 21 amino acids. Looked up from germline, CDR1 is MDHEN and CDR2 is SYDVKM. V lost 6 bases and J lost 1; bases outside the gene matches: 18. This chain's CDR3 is CASSYTAGLAGGGAGTDTQYF. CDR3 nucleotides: TGTGCCAGCAGCTATACCGCCGGACTAGCGGGAGGCGGGGCGGGCACAGATACGCAGTATTTT.

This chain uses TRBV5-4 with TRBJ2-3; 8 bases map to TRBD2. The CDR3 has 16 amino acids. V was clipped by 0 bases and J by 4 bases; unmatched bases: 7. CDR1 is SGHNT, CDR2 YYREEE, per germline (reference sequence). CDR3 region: CASSLAGGLASDTQYF. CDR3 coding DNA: TGTGCCAGCAGCTTGGCCGGTGGACTAGCCTCAGATACGCAGTATTTT.

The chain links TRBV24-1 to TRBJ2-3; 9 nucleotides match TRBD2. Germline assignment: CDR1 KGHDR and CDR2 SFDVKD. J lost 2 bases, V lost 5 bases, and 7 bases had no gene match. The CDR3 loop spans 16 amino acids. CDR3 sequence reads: CATSASSGATTDTQYF. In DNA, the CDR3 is TGTGCCACCAGTGCTTCTAGCGGGGCCACCACAGATACGCAGTATTTT.

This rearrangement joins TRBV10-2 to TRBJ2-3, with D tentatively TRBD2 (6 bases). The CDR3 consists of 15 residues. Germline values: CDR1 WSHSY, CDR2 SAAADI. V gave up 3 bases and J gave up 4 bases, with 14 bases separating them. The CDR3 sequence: CASSDSGLGPDTQYF. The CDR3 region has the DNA TGCGCCAGCAGTGATAGCGGTCTGGGGCCAGATACGCAGTATTTT.

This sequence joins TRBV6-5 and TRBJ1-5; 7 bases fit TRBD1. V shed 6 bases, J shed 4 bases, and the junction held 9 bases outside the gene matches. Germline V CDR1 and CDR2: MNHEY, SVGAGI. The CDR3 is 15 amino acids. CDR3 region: CASRRSGTDNQPQHF. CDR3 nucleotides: TGTGCCAGCAGAAGATCCGGGACAGATAATCAGCCCCAGCATTTT.

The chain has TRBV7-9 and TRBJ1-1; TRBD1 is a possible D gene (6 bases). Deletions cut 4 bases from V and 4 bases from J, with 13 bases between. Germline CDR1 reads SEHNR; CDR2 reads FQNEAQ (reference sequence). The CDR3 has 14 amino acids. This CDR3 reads CASSSRTVSTEAFF. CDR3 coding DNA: TGTGCCAGCAGCTCCCGGACAGTGTCCACTGAAGCTTTCTTT.

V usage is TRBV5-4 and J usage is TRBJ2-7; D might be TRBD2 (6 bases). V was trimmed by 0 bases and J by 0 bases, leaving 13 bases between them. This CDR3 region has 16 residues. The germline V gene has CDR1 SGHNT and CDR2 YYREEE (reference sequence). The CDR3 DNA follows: TGTGCCAGCAGCTTGGAGGGGACTCTGAGCTCCTACGAGCAGTACTTC. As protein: CASSLEGTLSSYEQYF.

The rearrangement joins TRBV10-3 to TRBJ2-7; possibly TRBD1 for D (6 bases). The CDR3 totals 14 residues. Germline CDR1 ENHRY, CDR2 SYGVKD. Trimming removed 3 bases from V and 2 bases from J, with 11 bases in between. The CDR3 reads CAISDTGNTYEQYF. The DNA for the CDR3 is TGTGCCATCAGTGATACAGGGAACACCTACGAGCAGTACTTC.

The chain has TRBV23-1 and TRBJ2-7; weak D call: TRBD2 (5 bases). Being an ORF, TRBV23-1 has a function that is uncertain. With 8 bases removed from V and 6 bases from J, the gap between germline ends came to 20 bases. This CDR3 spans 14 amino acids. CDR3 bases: TGCGCCAGCGAGCGGCTAACCTTTCCTCGCGAGCAGTACTTC. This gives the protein CASERLTFPREQYF.

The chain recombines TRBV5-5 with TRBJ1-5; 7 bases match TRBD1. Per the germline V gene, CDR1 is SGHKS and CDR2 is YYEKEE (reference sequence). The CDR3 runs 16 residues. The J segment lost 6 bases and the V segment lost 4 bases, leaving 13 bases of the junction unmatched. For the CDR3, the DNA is TGTGCCAGCAGCCCCCTAACAGGGGCGGGGGGTCAGCCCCAGCATTTT. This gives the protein CASSPLTGAGGQPQHF.

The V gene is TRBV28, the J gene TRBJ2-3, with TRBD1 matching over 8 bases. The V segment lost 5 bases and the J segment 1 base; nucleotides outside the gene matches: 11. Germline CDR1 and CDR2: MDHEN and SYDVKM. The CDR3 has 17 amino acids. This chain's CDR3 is CASSRIQGASRTDTQYF. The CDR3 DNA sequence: TGTGCCAGCAGTCGTATTCAGGGGGCCTCTCGCACAGATACGCAGTATTTT.

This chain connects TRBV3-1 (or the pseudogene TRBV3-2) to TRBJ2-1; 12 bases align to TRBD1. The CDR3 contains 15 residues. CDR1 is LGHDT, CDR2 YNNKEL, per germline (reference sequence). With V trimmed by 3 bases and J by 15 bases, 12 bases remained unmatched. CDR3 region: CASSHSGTGGLVWFF. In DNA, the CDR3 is TGTGCCAGCAGCCACTCCGGGACAGGGGGCCTAGTGTGGTTCTTC.

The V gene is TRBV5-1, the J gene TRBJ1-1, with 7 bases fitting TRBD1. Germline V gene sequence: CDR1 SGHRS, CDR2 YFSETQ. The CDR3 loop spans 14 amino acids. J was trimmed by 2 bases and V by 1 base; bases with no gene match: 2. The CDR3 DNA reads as TGCGCCAGCAGCTTGAACAGGGGTAACACTGAAGCTTTCTTT. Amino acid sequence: CASSLNRGNTEAFF.

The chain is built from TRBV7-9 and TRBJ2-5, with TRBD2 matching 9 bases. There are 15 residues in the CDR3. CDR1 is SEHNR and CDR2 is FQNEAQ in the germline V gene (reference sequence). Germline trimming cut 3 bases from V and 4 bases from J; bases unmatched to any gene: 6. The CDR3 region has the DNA TGTGCCAGCAGCTTCGCTAGCGGGAAACGAGAGACCCAGTACTTC. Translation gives CASSFASGKRETQYF.

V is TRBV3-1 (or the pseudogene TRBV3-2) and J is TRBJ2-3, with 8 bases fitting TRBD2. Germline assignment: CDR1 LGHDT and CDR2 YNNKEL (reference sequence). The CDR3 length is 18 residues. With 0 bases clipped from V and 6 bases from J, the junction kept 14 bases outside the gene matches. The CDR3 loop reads CASSQEGLRGGLRDTQYF. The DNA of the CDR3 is TGTGCCAGCAGCCAAGAAGGACTACGGGGGGGCCTCCGGGATACGCAGTATTTT.

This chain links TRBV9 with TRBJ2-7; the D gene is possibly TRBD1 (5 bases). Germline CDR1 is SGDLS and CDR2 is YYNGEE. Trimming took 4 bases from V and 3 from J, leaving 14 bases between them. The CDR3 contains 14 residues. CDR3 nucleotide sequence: TGTGCCAGCAGCCACACAGGCGCCGGCTACGAGCAGTACTTC. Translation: CASSHTGAGYEQYF.

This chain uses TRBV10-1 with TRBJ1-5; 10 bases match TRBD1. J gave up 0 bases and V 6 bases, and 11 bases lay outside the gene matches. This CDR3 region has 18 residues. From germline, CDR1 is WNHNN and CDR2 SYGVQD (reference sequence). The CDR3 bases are TGCGCCAGCAGGCGGGACAGGGGAAGATCAGATAGCAATCAGCCCCAGCATTTT. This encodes CASRRDRGRSDSNQPQHF.

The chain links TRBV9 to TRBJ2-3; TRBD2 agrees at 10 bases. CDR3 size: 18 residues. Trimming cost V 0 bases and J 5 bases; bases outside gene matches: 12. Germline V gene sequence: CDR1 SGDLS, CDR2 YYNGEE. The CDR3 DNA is TGTGCCAGCAGCGTAGGAGCCCTAGCGGGGGAACCACGAGATACGCAGTATTTT. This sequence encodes CASSVGALAGEPRDTQYF.

This CDR3 reads CASSLPGVPDTQYF. CDR3 DNA: TGTGCCAGCAGTCTCCCCGGGGTGCCAGATACGCAGTATTTT. V is TRBV27 and J is TRBJ2-3; the D gene is possibly TRBD2 (5 bases). Trimming cost V 5 bases and J 4 bases, with 13 bases left between them. The V gene's germline CDR1 is MNHEY and CDR2 SMNVEV (reference sequence). This CDR3 spans 14 amino acids.

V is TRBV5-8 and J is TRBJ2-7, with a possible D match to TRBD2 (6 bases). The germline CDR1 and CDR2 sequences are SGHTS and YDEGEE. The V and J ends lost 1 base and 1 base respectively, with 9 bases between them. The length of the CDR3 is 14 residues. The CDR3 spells CASSLREPSYEQYF. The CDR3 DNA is TGTGCCAGCAGCTTGCGGGAGCCTTCCTACGAGCAGTACTTC.

CDR3 sequence (DNA): TGTGCCAGCAGCCAAGAATCGGGAGGCCCCTTCGAGCAGTACTTC. It yields the protein CASSQESGGPFEQYF. The gene calls are TRBV14 and TRBJ2-7; TRBD2 agrees at 7 bases. CDR1 is SGHDN, CDR2 FVKESK, per germline. The junction had 8 bases not matched to a gene; V was cut back by 0 bases and J by 6 bases. The CDR3 is made up of 15 amino acids.